Listed here is a single T cell receptor (beta chain). The antigen is unknown. This record belongs to a study of STAT3 mutations in large granular lymphocyte leukemia. This CDR3 comprises 14 residues. V lost 0 bases, J lost 2 bases, and 8 bases lay in between. The germline CDR1 and CDR2 sequences are SGHRS and YFSETQ. Produced via immunoSEQ multiplex PCR; TCRdb's table is partial and in-frame only. Of 5,000 or so clones in the sample, around three quarters are singletons; the top ten hold around 48%. Overall study findings and caveats: Every T-LGLL patient had at least one immunodominant TCRbeta clonotype. Some patients had dominant TCR clones larger than their STAT3 mutant burden. Variable sampling intervals and differing treatment regimens complicated linking therapy response to TCR clonal burden changes.

This TCR was recovered from a human donor with T large granular lymphocyte leukemia. Some clones in this sample may be carry-over from other donors' samples. The genes are TRBV5-1 and TRBJ1-2, with a tentative D call TRBD1 (5 bases). Sample: PBMCs. The CDR3 DNA follows: TGCGCCAGCAGCTTGGAGCCAGGGAACTATGGCTACACCTTC. The encoded protein is CASSLEPGNYGYTF. Supplemented by reference TRBV5-1 and TRBJ1-2, the full variable domain reads KAGVTQTPRYLIKTRGQQVTLSCSPISGHRSVSWYQQTPGQGLQFLFEYFSETQRNKGNFPGRFSGRQFSNSRSEMNVSTLELGDSALYLCASSLEPGNYGYTFGSGTRLTVV.